This T cell receptor (beta chain) came from a study of T cells in Graves' hyperthyroidism and ophthalmopathy. RNA transcripts provided the source from which TCR beta CDR3 regions were amplified. The HTBI primer set served for first-round RT-PCR of the TCR CDR3. A single record per CDR3 protein comes from TCRdb applying MiXCR to the multiplex PCR reads. Here the sample spans 650,000 to 850,000 distinct CDR3 sequences, approximately 18% being singletons. Germline V CDR1 and CDR2: SGDLS, YYNGEE. CDR3 size: 12 residues. Deletions cut 5 bases from V and 9 bases from J, with 12 bases between. The sequence was obtained from a woman aged 50 to 60 with Graves' hyperthyroidism that later progressed to Graves' ophthalmopathy. The chain is built from TRBV9 and TRBJ2-1; weak D call: TRBD2 (5 bases). The specimen sequenced was blood. CDR3 nucleotide sequence: TGTGCCAGCAGGGACCCGGGGTTTGAGCAGTTCTTC. Residues: CASRDPGFEQFF.